This T cell receptor beta chain was recorded in a study of beta chain features in type 1 diabetes. Study-level results: HLA influence on TCRB rearrangement stayed unresolved here. A PCR bias possibly favoring shorter templates would apply equally to patients and controls.

This clone was counted between two and nine times. Antigen: not known. CD45RO/CCR7/CD25/CD127/CD95/CD27 sorting isolated CD4+ naive, central memory, regulatory and stem cell-like memory cells. In all sorted populations, purity surpassed 98%. Of the isolated RNA, all was reverse transcribed, and so the sequenced material was expressed TCRB transcripts. Repertoires were generated with immunoSEQ multiplex PCR, while TCRdb's copy carries only in-frame clones and drops some. Altogether some 140,000 clones are present, around a tenth being singletons, with the ten largest covering approximately 0.68%. V was cut by 4 bases and J by 2 bases, with 17 bases left in between. The V gene's germline CDR1 is KGHSH and CDR2 LQKENI. CDR3 length equals 16 residues.

The TCR was taken from a man between 18 and 29 years old in good health. The material sequenced was central memory CD4+ T cells from blood. The V call is TRBV18, the J call TRBJ2-5, with a tentative D call TRBD2 (6 bases). The CDR3 nucleotides are TGTGCCAGCTCACGATACGACGCTAGCGAGCAAGAGACCCAGTACTTC. It codes for CASSRYDASEQETQYF.